This record looks at one TCR beta chain sequence and its context. Its antigen remains unknown. The sample comes from a study of T cell repertoires in cytomegalovirus infection. Whole-study context: The public TCR beta signatures pointed to both CMV infection and matching HLA type. Overall study findings and caveats: Cumulative public TCR beta family frequency identified carriers of CMV plus the relevant HLA.

Germline-derived CDR1 and CDR2 are LNHNV and YYDKDF (reference sequence). This CDR3 contains 14 residues. Trimming left V 4 bases short and J 4 bases short, with 13 bases between. Using its own MiXCR run on the reads, TCRdb lists one record per CDR3 protein. Found here are about 530,000 distinct CDR3 sequences, about 25% of them singletons; the top ten hold less than 15%. V usage is TRBV15 and J usage is TRBJ2-5, with D tentatively TRBD1 or TRBD2 (5 bases each). Sequenced input: PBMCs. The receptor was derived from a human donor in good health (CMV status not recorded). Some clones in this sample may be carry-over from other donors' samples. In DNA, the CDR3 is TGTGCCACCAGCATCGGGACCGAGGGAGAGACCCAGTACTTC. Protein sequence: CATSIGTEGETQYF. The full variable domain, completed using reference TRBV15 and TRBJ2-5, is DAMVIQNPRYQVTQFGKPVTLSCSQTLNHNVMYWYQQKSSQAPKLLFHYYDKDFNNEADTPDNFQSRRPNTSFCFLDIRSPGLGDTAMYLCATSIGTEGETQYFGPGTRLLVL.